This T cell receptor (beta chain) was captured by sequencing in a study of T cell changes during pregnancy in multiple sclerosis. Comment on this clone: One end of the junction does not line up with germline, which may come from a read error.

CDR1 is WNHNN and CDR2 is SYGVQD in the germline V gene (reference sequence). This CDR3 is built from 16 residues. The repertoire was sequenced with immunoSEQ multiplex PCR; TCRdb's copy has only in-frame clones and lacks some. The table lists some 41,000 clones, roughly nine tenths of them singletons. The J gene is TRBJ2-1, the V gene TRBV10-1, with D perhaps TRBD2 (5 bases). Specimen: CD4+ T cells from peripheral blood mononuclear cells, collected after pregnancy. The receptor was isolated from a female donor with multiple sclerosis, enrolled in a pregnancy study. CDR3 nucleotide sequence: TGCGCCAGCAGTTCTAGCAATTCGTTCTCCTTCAATGAGCAGTTCTTC. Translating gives CASSSSNSFSFNEQFF.